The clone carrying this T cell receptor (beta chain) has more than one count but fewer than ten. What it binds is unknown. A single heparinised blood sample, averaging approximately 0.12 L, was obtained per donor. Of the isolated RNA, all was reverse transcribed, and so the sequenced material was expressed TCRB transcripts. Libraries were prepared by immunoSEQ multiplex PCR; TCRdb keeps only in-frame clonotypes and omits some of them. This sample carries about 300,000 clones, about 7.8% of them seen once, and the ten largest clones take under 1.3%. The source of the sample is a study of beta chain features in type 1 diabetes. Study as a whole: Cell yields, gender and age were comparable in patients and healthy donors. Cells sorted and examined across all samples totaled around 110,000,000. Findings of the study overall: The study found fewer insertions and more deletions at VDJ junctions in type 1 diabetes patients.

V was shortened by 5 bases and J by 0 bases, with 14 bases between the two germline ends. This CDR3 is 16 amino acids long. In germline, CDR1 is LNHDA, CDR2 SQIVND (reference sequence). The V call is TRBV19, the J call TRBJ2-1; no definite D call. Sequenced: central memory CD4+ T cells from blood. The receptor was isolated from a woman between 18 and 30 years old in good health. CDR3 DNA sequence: TGTGCCAGTAGTTCGACGCGGTTAAGCTCCTACAATGAGCAGTTCTTC. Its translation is CASSSTRLSSYNEQFF.